This paragraph reports one TCR beta chain. These data originate in a study of cytomegalovirus exposure and HLA in healthy donors. Sequenced by immunoSEQ multiplex PCR; TCRdb stores in-frame clones only, minus some. The repertoire holds about 150,000 clones, with 86% as singletons. V lost 4 bases to trimming and J lost 1 base; unmatched junction nucleotides: 3. The CDR3 covers 15 residues. Germline V gene sequence: CDR1 MNHNS, CDR2 SASEGT. The specimen was PBMCs. The V call is TRBV6-1, the J call TRBJ1-1; 10 nucleotides match TRBD1. The clonotype comes from a young man in good health and CMV-seropositive. CDR3 in amino acids: CASSGDRGPNTEAFF. CDR3 bases: TGTGCCAGCAGTGGAGACAGGGGGCCGAACACTGAAGCTTTCTTT.